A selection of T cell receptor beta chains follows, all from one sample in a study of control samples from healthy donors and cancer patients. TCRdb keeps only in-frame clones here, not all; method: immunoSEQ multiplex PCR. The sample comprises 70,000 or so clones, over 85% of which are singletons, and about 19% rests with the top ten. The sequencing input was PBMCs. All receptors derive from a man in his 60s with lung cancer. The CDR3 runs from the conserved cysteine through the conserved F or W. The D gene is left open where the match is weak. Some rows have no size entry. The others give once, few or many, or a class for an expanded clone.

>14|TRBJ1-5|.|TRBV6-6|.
CASSYGVGNQPQHF
TGTGCCAGCAGTTACGGAGTTGGAAATCAGCCCCAGCATTTT
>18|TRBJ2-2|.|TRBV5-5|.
CASSLSPGGRGNTGELFF
TGTGCCAGCAGCTTAAGCCCCGGCGGCAGGGGGAACACCGGGGAGCTGTTTTTT
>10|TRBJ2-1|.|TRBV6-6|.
CASSRNEQFF
TGTGCCAGCAGCCGAAATGAGCAGTTCTTC
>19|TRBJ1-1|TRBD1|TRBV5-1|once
CASSLGQGAIRTMNTEAFF
TGCGCCAGCAGCCTTGGACAGGGGGCGATTAGGACCATGAACACTGAAGCTTTCTTT
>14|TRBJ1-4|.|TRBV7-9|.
CASSPAGYNEKLFF
TGTGCCAGCAGCCCCGCCGGATATAATGAAAAACTGTTTTTT
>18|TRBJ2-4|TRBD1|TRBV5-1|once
CASSFFDRGELAKNIQYF
TGCGCCAGCAGCTTCTTTGACAGGGGGGAACTAGCCAAAAACATTCAGTACTTC
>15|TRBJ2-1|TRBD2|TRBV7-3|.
CASSRGSGRYNEQFF
TGTGCCAGCAGCCGCGGGTCCGGGAGGTACAATGAGCAGTTCTTC
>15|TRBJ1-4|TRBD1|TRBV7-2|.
CASSIVRGANEKLFF
TGTGCCAGCAGTATCGTCAGGGGGGCTAATGAAAAACTGTTTTTT
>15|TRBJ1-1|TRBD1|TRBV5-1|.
CASSRTGTGVTEAFF
TGCGCCAGCAGCCGGACCGGGACAGGAGTGACTGAAGCTTTCTTT
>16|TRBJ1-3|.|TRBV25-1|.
CASSERALGTGNTIYF
TGTGCCAGCAGTGAGCGGGCTCTGGGGACTGGAAACACCATATATTTT
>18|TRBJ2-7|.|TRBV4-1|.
CASSRLQKGEGNTYEQYF
TGCGCCAGCAGCCGTCTTCAAAAGGGAGAGGGGAATACCTACGAGCAGTACTTC
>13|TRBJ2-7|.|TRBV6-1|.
CASSEAKFSEQYF
TGTGCCAGCAGTGAAGCGAAGTTTTCCGAGCAGTACTTC
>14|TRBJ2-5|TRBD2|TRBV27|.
CASSRLAGGETQYF
TGTGCCAGCAGCCGACTAGCGGGGGGAGAGACCCAGTACTTC
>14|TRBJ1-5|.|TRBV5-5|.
CASSHGGMGQPQHF
TGTGCCAGCAGCCACGGGGGGATGGGTCAGCCCCAGCATTTT
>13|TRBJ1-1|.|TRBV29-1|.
CSNVGPSNTEAFF
TGCAGCAATGTCGGGCCTTCTAACACTGAAGCTTTCTTT
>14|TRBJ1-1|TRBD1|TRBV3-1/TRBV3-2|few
CASSQTGAATEAFF
TGTGCCAGCAGCCAAACAGGGGCCGCAACTGAAGCTTTCTTT
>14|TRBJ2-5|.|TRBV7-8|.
CASSFRENEETQYF
TGTGCCAGCAGCTTTAGGGAGAACGAAGAGACCCAGTACTTC
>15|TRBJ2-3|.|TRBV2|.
CASIGDTFSTDTQYF
TGTGCCAGCATAGGGGACACATTTAGCACAGATACGCAGTATTTT
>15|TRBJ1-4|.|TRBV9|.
CASSVQTATNEKLFF
TGTGCCAGCAGCGTACAGACGGCAACTAATGAAAAACTGTTTTTT
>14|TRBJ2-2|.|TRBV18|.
CASSTRQDTGELFF
TGTGCCAGCTCAACCAGACAGGACACCGGGGAGCTGTTTTTT
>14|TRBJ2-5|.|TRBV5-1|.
CASSLWNSRETQYF
TGCGCCAGCAGCTTGTGGAACTCCCGGGAGACCCAGTACTTC
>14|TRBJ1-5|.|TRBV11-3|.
CASSPCLTGQPQHF
TGTGCCAGCAGCCCTTGCCTAACGGGTCAGCCCCAGCATTTT
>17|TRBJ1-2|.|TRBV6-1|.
CASSEALSRTIIYGYTF
TGTGCCAGCAGTGAAGCTCTGTCCCGGACGATCATCTATGGCTACACCTTC
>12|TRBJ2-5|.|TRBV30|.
CAWRYPQETQYF
TGTGCCTGGAGATACCCCCAAGAGACCCAGTACTTC
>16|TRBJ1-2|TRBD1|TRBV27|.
CASSLKGRDRSNGYTF
TGTGCCAGCAGTTTAAAAGGCCGGGACAGATCAAATGGCTACACCTTC
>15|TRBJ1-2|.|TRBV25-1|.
CASSDPNGRSYGYTF
TGTGCCAGCAGTGACCCTAATGGGCGATCCTATGGCTACACCTTC
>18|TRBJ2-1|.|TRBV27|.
CASSLTGDSWSSYNEQFF
TGTGCCAGCAGTTTAACCGGAGACAGTTGGAGCTCCTACAATGAGCAGTTCTTC
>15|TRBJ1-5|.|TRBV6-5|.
CASSGETGRNQPQHF
TGTGCCAGCAGCGGAGAAACAGGGCGCAATCAGCCCCAGCATTTT
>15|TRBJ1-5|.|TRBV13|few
CASSLGQGINQPQHF
TGTGCCAGCAGCTTAGGGCAGGGCATCAATCAGCCCCAGCATTTT
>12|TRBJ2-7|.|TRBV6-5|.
CATRTASYEQYF
TGTGCCACCAGGACAGCCTCCTACGAGCAGTACTTC
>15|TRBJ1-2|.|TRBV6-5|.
CASRFFSELNYGYTF
TGTGCCAGCAGGTTCTTCAGCGAGCTGAACTATGGCTACACCTTC
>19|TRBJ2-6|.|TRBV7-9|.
CASSPRLVTSFSGANVLTF
TGTGCCAGCAGCCCCCGACTGGTAACGTCCTTCTCTGGGGCCAACGTCCTGACTTTC
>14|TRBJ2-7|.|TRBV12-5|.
CASGLPGHSYEQYF
TGTGCTAGTGGTTTGCCAGGTCACTCCTACGAGCAGTACTTC
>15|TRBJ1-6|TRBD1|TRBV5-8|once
CASSLSDRYNSPLHF
TGTGCCAGCAGCTTATCGGACAGGTATAATTCACCCCTCCACTTT
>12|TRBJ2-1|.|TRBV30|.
CAWSAQAKVQFF
TGTGCCTGGAGTGCACAGGCCAAGGTGCAGTTCTTC
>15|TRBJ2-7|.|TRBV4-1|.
CASSQEIRGLYEQYF
TGCGCCAGCAGCCAAGAAATCAGGGGTTTATACGAGCAGTACTTC
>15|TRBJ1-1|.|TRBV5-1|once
CASSLEPGAGTEAFF
TGCGCCAGCAGCTTAGAACCAGGGGCAGGGACTGAAGCTTTCTTT
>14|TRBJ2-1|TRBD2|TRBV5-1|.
CASSYLGGGNEQFF
TGCGCCAGCAGCTACCTTGGGGGGGGCAATGAGCAGTTCTTC
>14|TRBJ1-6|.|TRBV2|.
CASSRSGNNSPLHF
TGTGCCAGCAGTCGTTCCGGGAACAATTCACCCCTCCACTTT
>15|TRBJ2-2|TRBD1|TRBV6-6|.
CASSYVQGETGELFF
TGTGCCAGCAGTTACGTGCAGGGGGAAACCGGGGAGCTGTTTTTT
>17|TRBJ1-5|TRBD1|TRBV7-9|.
CASSTGTGALGHQPQHF
TGTGCCAGCAGTACTGGGACAGGGGCTCTAGGCCATCAGCCCCAGCATTTT
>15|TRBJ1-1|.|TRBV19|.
CASSIDLRGHTEAFF
TGTGCCAGTAGTATAGATCTTCGGGGGCACACTGAAGCTTTCTTT
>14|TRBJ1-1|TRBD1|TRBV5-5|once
CASSQGTGDTEAFF
TGTGCCAGCAGCCAGGGCACAGGGGACACTGAAGCTTTCTTT
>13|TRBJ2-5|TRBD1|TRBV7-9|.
CALGQGGSETQYF
TGTGCCCTCGGACAGGGGGGTTCCGAGACCCAGTACTTC